A single T cell receptor beta chain is shown here with its context. Its antigen is not known. The data derive from a study of T cells after yellow fever vaccination. Study-wide results and caveats: Though weaker, the secondary response peaked faster, on day 5 versus 15. Clones that expanded after primary vaccination mostly reappeared after the booster (nearly 98% CD4, about 91% CD8). Some clonotypes were seen in both the CD4 and the CD8 compartments. These made up a small share and likely arose from convergent recombination.

5'RACE template switching produced TCR cDNA carrying a universal primer site and UMIs. TCRdb analysed the 5' RACE reads with MiXCR anew, one entry per CDR3 protein. Here the sample spans 350,000 or so distinct CDR3 sequences, roughly 8.3% being singletons. The V end was cut by 3 bases, the J end by 7 bases, with 10 bases between. Looked up from germline, CDR1 is GTSNPN and CDR2 is SVGIG (reference sequence). This CDR3 has 13 residues. The sample consisted of PBMCs, taken around 45 days after the first yellow fever vaccination. The clonotype comes from a man between 18 and 35 years old who received the YFV17D yellow fever vaccine. The chain couples TRBV30 to TRBJ1-6; TRBD1 is a possible D gene (5 bases). The CDR3 bases are TGTGCCTGGAGCCCGGGACTAAATTCACCCCTCCACTTT. Translating it yields CAWSPGLNSPLHF.